Listed here is a single TCR beta chain. Its antigen is unknown. Time point: patch test 2, 6 weeks after DPC sensitization. The treatment denotes: therapeutic diphenylcyclopropenone sensitization with weekly scalp DPC. Blood was collected ahead of every patch test applied. This sample was taken from a study of human T cells and chemical hapten exposure. Trimming took 4 bases from V and 0 from J, leaving 13 bases between them. The CDR3 spans 15 residues. CDR1 and CDR2 from the germline V gene are LGHDT and YNNKEL (reference sequence). Individual cDNA molecules received unique molecular identifiers in the library. TCRdb reanalysed the RACE reads using MiXCR and keeps one entry per CDR3 protein. The sample gives roughly 380,000 distinct CDR3 sequences, 6% to 7% of which show up once; about 5.4% is in the top ten. Study-wide results and limits: Controls had significantly fewer large CDR3 similarity clusters than were formed by expanded TCRs. Patch test score tracked positively with PT1 expanded TCR counts.

This clonotype originated in a woman aged 18-29 years with alopecia areata. Some clones in this sample may be carry-over from other donors' samples. This chain uses TRBV3-1 with TRBJ2-7; TRBD1 might be the D (6 bases). The specimen was whole blood, collected in connection with sensitization to the hapten diphenylcyclopropenone (DPC). The CDR3 nucleotides read TGTGCCAGCAGCCGGGCCGGGACAAGCTCCTACGAGCAGTACTTC. It translates to CASSRAGTSSYEQYF.